The 23 T cell receptor beta chains given below trace back to one sample, sequenced in a study of T cell changes during pregnancy in multiple sclerosis. Some clones are missing from TCRdb's copy, which holds only in-frame ones; the method was immunoSEQ multiplex PCR. The data hold under 40,000 clones, with about 90% observed a single time. This specimen consisted of CD8+ T cells from peripheral blood mononuclear cells, obtained after pregnancy. Receptors originate from a female donor with multiple sclerosis, enrolled in a pregnancy study.

J is TRBJ1-1 and V is TRBV7-8; 7 bases line up with TRBD1. J was trimmed by 4 bases and V by 3 bases; bases with no gene match: 8. CDR1 is SGHVS and CDR2 is FQNEAQ in the germline V gene. The CDR3 is 15 residues long. The CDR3 region is CASSFTGQDGTEAFF. The CDR3 region has the DNA TGTGCCAGCAGCTTCACTGGACAGGATGGCACTGAAGCTTTCTTT.

The sample holds one count of this clone. V is TRBV21-1 and J is TRBJ2-7; the table's D call TRBD1 went unverified against the DNA. TRBV21-1 has pseudogene status. CDR3 length equals 14 residues. The CDR3 DNA reads as TGTGCCAGCAGCAATAGGGGATCGACCTACGAGCAGTACTTC. The encoded protein is CASSNRGSTYEQYF.

V usage is TRBV10-2 and J usage is TRBJ2-7, with TRBD1 matching 7 bases. V gave up 7 bases and J gave up 3 bases; unmatched junction bases: 6. The germline V gene has CDR1 WSHSY and CDR2 SAAADI. This CDR3 spans 13 amino acids. CDR3 bases: TGCGCCAGCAACAGGGGAAGGGGCTACGAGCAGTACTTC. Residues: CASNRGRGYEQYF.

J is TRBJ1-2 and V is TRBV11-2; the D gene is possibly TRBD1 (5 bases). This CDR3 is 11 amino acids long. V gave up 5 bases and J gave up 8 bases, with 9 bases separating them. The germline CDR1 and CDR2 sequences are SGHAT and FQNNGV. The CDR3 loop reads CASSPGDGYTF. The CDR3 DNA reads as TGTGCCAGCAGCCCGGGGGACGGCTACACCTTC.

There are a few counts of this clone. This rearrangement joins TRBV30 to TRBJ1-6; 7 nucleotides match TRBD1. The V and J ends lost 3 bases and 9 bases, in that order; junction bases with no gene match: 11. Germline assignment: CDR1 GTSNPN and CDR2 SVGIG (reference sequence). CDR3 length: 15 amino acids. The chain's CDR3 is CAWRAREGAGSPLHF. The CDR3 coding sequence is TGTGCCTGGAGGGCCCGGGAGGGGGCAGGTTCACCCCTCCACTTT.

The chain links TRBV15 to TRBJ1-5, with D uncertain. The CDR3 runs to 16 residues. The V gene lost 1 base and the J gene lost 1 base, with 11 bases spanning the gap. Germline V gene sequence: CDR1 LNHNV, CDR2 YYDKDF (reference sequence). The CDR3 region has the DNA TGTGCCACCAGCAGAGTGGAGGGAGGGAGCAATCAGCCCCAGCATTTT. It yields the protein CATSRVEGGSNQPQHF.

This chain joins TRBV7-6 and TRBJ2-7; D is ambiguous. Trimming removed 5 bases at V and 5 bases at J, with 16 bases between. There are 14 residues in the CDR3. From germline, CDR1 is SGHVS and CDR2 FNYEAQ. The CDR3: CASSAAGRVHEQYF. The CDR3 DNA follows: TGTGCCAGCAGCGCCGCAGGCCGCGTCCACGAGCAGTACTTC.

This clone is a singleton in its sample. This chain uses TRBV19 with TRBJ2-3; TRBD1 might be the D (5 bases). With 5 bases removed from V and 3 bases from J, the gap between germline ends came to 9 bases. Germline loops: CDR1 LNHDA, CDR2 SQIVND (reference sequence). CDR3 size: 13 residues. The chain's CDR3 is CASSQSGTDTQYF. The DNA for the CDR3 is TGTGCCAGTAGTCAATCAGGGACAGATACGCAGTATTTT.

The chain is built from TRBV7-2 and TRBJ2-7, with 16 bases matching TRBD2. Losses at the gene ends were 5 bases for V and 4 bases for J; bases not matched to a gene: 14. Germline assignment: CDR1 SGHTA and CDR2 FQGNSA. The CDR3 loop spans 19 amino acids. The CDR3 loop reads CASSPSTGTSGGAGYEQYF. The CDR3 nucleotides are TGTGCCAGCAGCCCCTCAACCGGGACTAGCGGGGGGGCCGGTTACGAGCAGTACTTC.

This chain links TRBV5-4 with TRBJ2-3, with 8 positions matching TRBD2. Trimming took 4 bases from V and 1 from J; bases not matched to a gene: 8. The CDR3 is made up of 16 amino acids. Per germline, CDR1 SGHNT and CDR2 YYREEE (reference sequence). The CDR3 region has the DNA TGTGCCAGCAGCGGGTGGGACGGGGGGGGCACAGATACGCAGTATTTT. Translating gives CASSGWDGGGTDTQYF.

The chain couples TRBV19 to TRBJ2-1; TRBD2 agrees at 11 bases. Per the germline V gene, CDR1 is LNHDA and CDR2 is SQIVND (reference sequence). CDR3 length equals 14 residues. V dropped 3 bases and J dropped 7; count of bases not matched to a gene: 2. The CDR3 nucleotides are TGTGCCAGTAGTATTAGCGGGGGGGGGAATGAGCAGTTCTTC. It yields the protein CASSISGGGNEQFF.

V and J are TRBV6-4 and TRBJ2-1; possibly TRBD1 for D (5 bases). This CDR3 comprises 16 residues. Per the germline V gene, CDR1 is MRHNA and CDR2 is SNTAGT. Trimming removed 4 bases from V and 2 bases from J, with 15 bases in between. Here the CDR3 reads CASSASQGRTYNEQFF. In nucleotides, the CDR3 is TGTGCCAGCAGTGCCTCCCAGGGAAGAACCTACAATGAGCAGTTCTTC.

This chain joins TRBV9 and TRBJ2-7, with D possibly matching TRBD1 (6 bases). The CDR3 spans 16 residues. Germline V lookup: CDR1 SGDLS, CDR2 YYNGEE. V dropped 4 bases and J dropped 2 bases, with 19 bases sitting between them. The CDR3 loop is CASSTDSQGLTYEQYF. The CDR3 bases are TGTGCCAGCAGCACGGACAGCCAAGGTTTAACCTACGAGCAGTACTTC. Full variable domain (missing parts from reference TRBV9 and TRBJ2-7): DSGVTQTPKHLITATGQRVTLRCSPRSGDLSVYWYQQSLDQGLQFLIQYYNGEERAKGNILERFSAQQFPDLHSELNLSSLELGDSALYFCASSTDSQGLTYEQYFGPGTRLTVT.

The chain employs TRBV5-4 and TRBJ1-1; D unclear. The V gene lost 4 bases and the J gene lost 0 bases, with 19 bases spanning the gap. The CDR3 is 17 amino acids. Germline V gene lookup returns CDR1 SGHNT and CDR2 YYREEE (reference sequence). This CDR3 is CASSRGDVFYMNTEAFF. The CDR3 DNA follows: TGTGCCAGCAGCCGGGGTGACGTTTTTTATATGAACACTGAAGCTTTCTTT.

The chain combines TRBV9 with TRBJ1-4, with 9 nucleotides matching TRBD1. With 3 bases clipped from V and 6 bases from J, the junction kept 3 bases outside the gene matches. The length of the CDR3 is 14 residues. The germline V gene has CDR1 SGDLS and CDR2 YYNGEE. The CDR3 protein is CASSGTGEDEKLFF. The CDR3 nucleotides read TGTGCCAGCAGCGGGACAGGGGAAGATGAAAAACTGTTTTTT.

The chain uses TRBV19 and TRBJ1-1; 9 nucleotides agree with TRBD1. The J segment lost 3 bases and the V segment lost 9 bases, leaving 11 bases of the junction unmatched. Germline V lookup: CDR1 LNHDA, CDR2 SQIVND (reference sequence). This CDR3 spans 15 amino acids. CDR3 sequence (DNA): TGTGCCAGCGCATCCACTCGACAGGGGGACACTGAAGCTTTCTTT. This gives the protein CASASTRQGDTEAFF.

The gene calls are TRBV11-2 and TRBJ2-7; D uncertain. The V end was cut by 2 bases, the J end by 3 bases, with 8 bases between. The CDR3 has 13 amino acids. The V gene's germline CDR1 is SGHAT and CDR2 FQNNGV. The CDR3 protein is CASSLYQIYEQYF. CDR3 sequence (DNA): TGTGCCAGCAGCTTATACCAGATCTACGAGCAGTACTTC.

This clone is judged medium-sized. The J gene is TRBJ2-2, the V gene TRBV6-4, with 12 bases aligning to TRBD2. From germline, CDR1 is MRHNA and CDR2 SNTAGT. V lost 5 bases to trimming and J lost 6 bases; unmatched junction nucleotides: 4. The CDR3 runs to 15 residues. This chain's CDR3 is CASSTSGGSSGELFF. The CDR3 DNA sequence: TGTGCCAGCAGTACTAGCGGGGGGTCCTCCGGGGAGCTGTTTTTT.

This clone was recorded a few times. J is TRBJ2-2 and V is TRBV6-5, with D possibly being TRBD1 (5 bases). Between the trimmed V and J ends, which lost 0 bases and 6 bases, there was a span of 8 bases. The CDR3 sequence is 14 residues long. Germline-derived CDR1 and CDR2 are MNHEY and SVGAGI. CDR3 amino acids: CASSYSSGSGELFF. The DNA of the CDR3 is TGTGCCAGCAGTTACTCTTCAGGGTCCGGGGAGCTGTTTTTT.

This sequence joins TRBV4-3 and TRBJ1-2, with D possibly being TRBD1 (5 bases). The CDR3 length is 15 residues. Germline CDR1 reads LGHNA; CDR2 reads YSLEER. V was cut by 0 bases and J by 3 bases, with 11 bases left in between. CDR3 in amino acids: CASSQDRGYDYGYTF. The CDR3, as DNA: TGCGCCAGCAGCCAAGATCGGGGGTATGACTATGGCTACACCTTC.

This clone appeared a few times. The chain carries TRBV5-1 and TRBJ1-1; D is uncertain. Germline-derived CDR1 and CDR2 are SGHRS and YFSETQ. The CDR3 extends over 15 amino acids. Trimming cost V 5 bases and J 0 bases, with 14 bases left between them. The CDR3, as DNA: TGCGCCAGCAGACGGGGAGGAAACATGAACACTGAAGCTTTCTTT. Its translation: CASRRGGNMNTEAFF. The full variable domain, rest sourced from reference TRBV5-1 and TRBJ1-1, is KAGVTQTPRYLIKTRGQQVTLSCSPISGHRSVSWYQQTPGQGLQFLFEYFSETQRNKGNFPGRFSGRQFSNSRSEMNVSTLELGDSALYLCASRRGGNMNTEAFFGQGTRLTVV.

V gene TRBV10-3 combines with J gene TRBJ2-1, with a possible D match to TRBD1 (6 bases). In germline, CDR1 is ENHRY, CDR2 SYGVKD. V was cut by 2 bases and J by 5 bases, with 10 bases left in between. There are 14 residues in the CDR3. CDR3 protein: CAISEEEGDNEQFF. The CDR3 DNA is TGTGCCATCAGTGAGGAAGAGGGGGACAATGAGCAGTTCTTC.

The CDR3 protein is CASSYGTSYNEQFF. CDR3 nucleotide sequence: TGTGCCAGCAGTTACGGGACTAGTTACAATGAGCAGTTCTTC. The rearrangement links TRBV6-5 to TRBJ2-1, with 8 bases aligning to TRBD2. The CDR3 is 14 amino acids. V lost 2 bases to trimming and J lost 4 bases; unmatched junction nucleotides: 1. The V gene's germline CDR1 is MNHEY and CDR2 SVGAGI.